This TCR beta chain was observed in a study of blood T cell repertoires in COVID-19. Overall study: The study drew acute and convalescent COVID-19 samples from the United States, Italy and Spain. PBMCs, B-cell-depleted T cells, or T cells were the source of the cDNA or gDNA that made up the material.

As processed by the authors: Estimates of nucleated cell counts were drawn from the amplification of reference gene primers. Measured with immunoSEQ multiplex PCR; TCRdb has only the in-frame clones, and not every one. Clone size and V and J calls were adopted from that table, with D and trimming inferred from the DNA. The table records approximately 70,000 clones, 80% to 85% of them present only once. Trimming took off 4 bases at V and 0 bases at J, with 7 bases between the two ends. This CDR3 contains 13 residues. Germline assignment: CDR1 KGHSH and CDR2 LQKENI. The receptor's source is a woman older than 75 with acute or convalescent COVID-19. Material: peripheral blood. V usage is TRBV18 and J usage is TRBJ2-7; no clear D gene. For the CDR3, the DNA is TGTGCCAGCTCACAAATCAGCTCCTACGAGCAGTACTTC. It translates to CASSQISSYEQYF.